These 21 T cell receptor beta chains came from one sample sequenced in a study of blood T cell repertoires in COVID-19. Measured with immunoSEQ multiplex PCR; TCRdb has only the in-frame clones, and not every one. This table has around 180,000 clones, 86% appearing once. The sequencing sample was made of PBMCs or T cells enriched from blood (not recorded which). Source of these receptors: a woman in her twenties or thirties who had recovered from COVID-19.

This chain links TRBV4-1 with TRBJ2-1, with 9 bases that match TRBD2. Losses at the gene ends were 0 bases for V and 4 bases for J; bases not matched to a gene: 7. This CDR3 contains 17 residues. Germline CDR1 is MGHRA and CDR2 is YSYEKL. The CDR3 here is CASSQDLAGKNYNEQFF. The CDR3 region has the DNA TGCGCCAGCAGCCAAGATCTAGCGGGGAAGAATTACAATGAGCAGTTCTTC.

This clone was seen once. V gene TRBV19 combines with J gene TRBJ2-1; 8 nucleotides line up with TRBD2. Trimming cost V 9 bases and J 9 bases; bases outside gene matches: 10. The CDR3 sequence is 13 residues long. Germline CDR1 and CDR2: LNHDA and SQIVND (reference sequence). CDR3 nucleotides: TGTGCCAGCTTGACTAGCGTTAAGGGTGAGCAGTTCTTC. Translation: CASLTSVKGEQFF.

The chain links TRBV4-1 to TRBJ1-1; possible D gene TRBD1, 5 bases. The CDR3 length is 15 residues. CDR1 and CDR2 (germline): MGHRA, YSYEKL. V was clipped by 1 base and J by 1 base, with 10 bases between them. CDR3 residues: CASSQGGARNTEAFF. DNA for the CDR3: TGCGCCAGCAGCCAAGGGGGCGCCCGGAACACTGAAGCTTTCTTT.

The rearrangement uses TRBV5-4 and TRBJ1-6; D gene ambiguous. Germline V CDR1 and CDR2: SGHNT, YYREEE (reference sequence). Trimming removed 4 bases at V and 10 bases at J, with 15 bases between. This CDR3 is 14 amino acids long. This CDR3 reads CASSQQSQTSPLHF. The CDR3, as DNA: TGTGCCAGCAGCCAACAGTCCCAAACATCACCCCTCCACTTT. Full variable domain (outside the CDR3, taken from reference TRBV5-4 and TRBJ1-6): ETGVTQSPTHLIKTRGQQVTLRCSSQSGHNTVSWYQQALGQGPQFIFQYYREEENGRGNFPPRFSGLQFPNYSSELNVNALELDDSALYLCASSQQSQTSPLHFGNGTRLTVT.

This clone was seen repeatedly, ten times or more. This chain links TRBV20-1 with TRBJ2-5; 7 bases match TRBD2. After removal of 3 bases from V and 1 base from J, the junction contained 8 bases not matched to a gene. The length of the CDR3 is 15 residues. In germline, CDR1 is DFQATT, CDR2 SNEGSKA (reference sequence). The CDR3 coding sequence is TGCAGTGCTAGTAGCGGGCCAGGCCTCCAAGAGACCCAGTACTTC. It specifies CSASSGPGLQETQYF.

This rearrangement joins TRBV25-1 to TRBJ2-2; the D gene is possibly TRBD2 (5 bases). The CDR3 has 15 amino acids. The germline V gene encodes CDR1 MGHDK and CDR2 SYGVNS. V was clipped by 2 bases and J by 7 bases, with 14 bases between them. CDR3 region: CASSEGVGVVGELFF. CDR3 sequence (DNA): TGTGCCAGCAGTGAAGGAGTGGGAGTGGTCGGGGAGCTGTTTTTT. Variable domain in full (rest from reference TRBV25-1 and TRBJ2-2): EADIYQTPRYLVIGTGKKITLECSQTMGHDKMYWYQQDPGMELHLIHYSYGVNSTEKGDLSSESTVSRIRTEHFPLTLESARPSHTSQYLCASSEGVGVVGELFFGEGSRLTVL.

The sample holds a few counts of this clone. The chain combines TRBV19 with TRBJ2-1; a possible D gene is TRBD2 (6 bases). V dropped 5 bases and J dropped 0 bases, with 14 bases sitting between them. CDR1 LNHDA and CDR2 SQIVND come from the germline V gene (reference sequence). The CDR3 extends over 16 amino acids. The DNA for the CDR3 is TGTGCCAGTAGTGCCGGACTATTTGACTCCTACAATGAGCAGTTCTTC. Amino acids: CASSAGLFDSYNEQFF.

The gene calls are TRBV6-1 and TRBJ2-1, with 8 bases matching TRBD2. The CDR3 has 17 residues. CDR1 is MNHNS, CDR2 SASEGT, per germline. The V and J ends lost 4 bases and 0 bases, in that order; junction bases with no gene match: 8. The CDR3 is CASSGGQRGSSYNEQFF. The CDR3 nucleotides read TGTGCCAGCAGTGGGGGCCAGCGGGGGAGCTCCTACAATGAGCAGTTCTTC.

This chain joins TRBV5-4 and TRBJ2-7, with 12 nucleotides matching TRBD2. Per the germline V gene, CDR1 is SGHNT and CDR2 is YYREEE (reference sequence). CDR3 size: 16 residues. J gave up 2 bases and V 4 bases, and 7 bases lay outside the gene matches. The CDR3 spells CASSEWTSGAPYEQYF. The DNA for the CDR3 is TGTGCCAGCAGCGAATGGACTAGCGGGGCCCCCTACGAGCAGTACTTC. The whole variable domain, filled in from reference TRBV5-4 and TRBJ2-7, reads ETGVTQSPTHLIKTRGQQVTLRCSSQSGHNTVSWYQQALGQGPQFIFQYYREEENGRGNFPPRFSGLQFPNYSSELNVNALELDDSALYLCASSEWTSGAPYEQYFGPGTRLTVT.

The V gene is TRBV6-5, the J gene TRBJ2-5; 8 positions match TRBD1. The CDR3 has 14 amino acids. Germline CDR1 reads MNHEY; CDR2 reads SVGAGI. The trim removed 10 bases at V and 4 bases at J, leaving 11 bases unmatched. Written as DNA, the CDR3 is TGTGCCATCTCCCCTCCAGGGGGCGGAGAGACCCAGTACTTC. Protein product: CAISPPGGGETQYF.

In this sample, this clone turned up once. The gene calls are TRBV7-2 and TRBJ2-7; D gene unclear. V lost 5 bases to trimming and J lost 4 bases, with 18 bases between them. CDR1 and CDR2 from the germline V gene are SGHTA and FQGNSA. This CDR3 is 15 amino acids long. DNA of the CDR3: TGTGCCAGCAGCCCTACGTCCGGCGGAAATTACGAGCAGTACTTC. It specifies CASSPTSGGNYEQYF.

V gene TRBV9 combines with J gene TRBJ1-5; TRBD1 matches at 8 bases. The CDR3 has 16 residues. CDR1 is SGDLS and CDR2 is YYNGEE in the germline V gene. The V gene end was trimmed by 3 bases and the J gene end by 7 bases; junction bases not matched to a gene: 12. The CDR3 region has the DNA TGTGCCAGCAGCGCGGGAGATACAGGGGGTAGGCAGCCCCAGCATTTT. Encoded protein: CASSAGDTGGRQPQHF.

CDR3 in amino acids: CASSLEDRVREQYF. In DNA, the CDR3 is TGCGCCAGCAGCTTGGAGGACAGGGTACGTGAGCAGTACTTC. The rearrangement links TRBV5-1 to TRBJ2-7, with TRBD1 matching 8 bases. The CDR3 loop spans 14 amino acids. Germline V lookup: CDR1 SGHRS, CDR2 YFSETQ. After removal of 0 bases from V and 7 bases from J, the junction contained 6 bases not matched to a gene. The full variable domain, completed using reference TRBV5-1 and TRBJ2-7, is KAGVTQTPRYLIKTRGQQVTLSCSPISGHRSVSWYQQTPGQGLQFLFEYFSETQRNKGNFPGRFSGRQFSNSRSEMNVSTLELGDSALYLCASSLEDRVREQYFGPGTRLTVT.

The chain links TRBV6-5 to TRBJ2-5, with 7 bases aligning to TRBD2. The CDR3 has 11 residues. Germline V gene data show CDR1 as MNHEY and CDR2 as SVGAGI. J was trimmed by 5 bases and V by 6 bases; bases with no gene match: 0. The CDR3 sequence is CASRGGETQYF. The CDR3 nucleotides read TGTGCCAGCAGGGGGGGGGAGACCCAGTACTTC.

V and J are TRBV5-1 and TRBJ1-2; 8 nucleotides agree with TRBD1. Germline CDR1 SGHRS, CDR2 YFSETQ. CDR3 length: 14 residues. The V and J ends lost 0 bases and 6 bases, in that order; junction bases with no gene match: 4. CDR3 bases: TGCGCCAGCAGCTTGGGGACAGGGTTGGATGGCTACACCTTC. Protein sequence: CASSLGTGLDGYTF.

This chain joins TRBV19 and TRBJ2-5; D perhaps matches TRBD1 (6 bases). Germline V gene sequence: CDR1 LNHDA, CDR2 SQIVND (reference sequence). Trimming took 0 bases from V and 5 from J, leaving 13 bases between them. This CDR3 has 15 amino acids. CDR3 protein: CASSIDGTGRETQYF. In nucleotides, the CDR3 is TGTGCCAGTAGTATAGATGGAACAGGGCGGGAGACCCAGTACTTC. Full variable domain (missing parts from reference TRBV19 and TRBJ2-5): DGGITQSPKYLFRKEGQNVTLSCEQNLNHDAMYWYRQDPGQGLRLIYYSQIVNDFQKGDIAEGYSVSREKKESFPLTVTSAQKNPTAFYLCASSIDGTGRETQYFGPGTRLLVL.

The chain joins TRBV5-1 to TRBJ2-1; the D gene is possibly TRBD2 (5 bases). The CDR3 is made up of 12 amino acids. Germline-derived CDR1 and CDR2 are SGHRS and YFSETQ. V lost 0 bases and J lost 13, with 11 bases in between. The CDR3 protein is CASSLVDSIQFF. CDR3 bases: TGCGCCAGCAGCTTGGTGGACTCAATTCAGTTCTTC.

In nucleotides, the CDR3 is TGTGCCAGCAATCGTCTGGTTGGGACAGGAGACGAGCAGTACTTC. Amino acid sequence: CASNRLVGTGDEQYF. The chain employs TRBV6-5 and TRBJ2-7; 8 bases line up with TRBD1. CDR1 and CDR2 (germline): MNHEY, SVGAGI. The CDR3 has 15 residues. Unmatched junction bases numbered 13, after V lost 7 bases and J lost 5 bases.

V and J are TRBV7-2 and TRBJ2-1, with 8 bases matching TRBD2. The CDR3 length is 14 residues. V dropped 5 bases and J dropped 3; count of bases not matched to a gene: 3. Germline CDR1 reads SGHTA; CDR2 reads FQGNSA. CDR3 nucleotides: TGTGCCAGCAGCCAAAGCGGGAGCTACAATGAGCAGTTCTTC. Protein sequence: CASSQSGSYNEQFF.

The chain has TRBV19 and TRBJ2-1; no reliable D call. This CDR3 spans 12 amino acids. Trimming removed 10 bases at V and 8 bases at J, with 15 bases between. CDR1 is LNHDA, CDR2 SQIVND, per germline (reference sequence). CDR3 DNA sequence: TGTGCCACCCCTCCGCCCGGTCATGAGCAGTTCTTC. Translated, it gives CATPPPGHEQFF.

The chain has TRBV10-3 and TRBJ2-7; maybe TRBD1 (5 bases). The CDR3 is made up of 14 amino acids. Looked up from germline, CDR1 is ENHRY and CDR2 is SYGVKD. Trimming pared 0 bases from V and 2 bases from J, leaving 8 bases between. As DNA, the CDR3 is TGTGCCATCAGTGAGTCCCTAGGGGCCTACGAGCAGTACTTC. Translated: CAISESLGAYEQYF.